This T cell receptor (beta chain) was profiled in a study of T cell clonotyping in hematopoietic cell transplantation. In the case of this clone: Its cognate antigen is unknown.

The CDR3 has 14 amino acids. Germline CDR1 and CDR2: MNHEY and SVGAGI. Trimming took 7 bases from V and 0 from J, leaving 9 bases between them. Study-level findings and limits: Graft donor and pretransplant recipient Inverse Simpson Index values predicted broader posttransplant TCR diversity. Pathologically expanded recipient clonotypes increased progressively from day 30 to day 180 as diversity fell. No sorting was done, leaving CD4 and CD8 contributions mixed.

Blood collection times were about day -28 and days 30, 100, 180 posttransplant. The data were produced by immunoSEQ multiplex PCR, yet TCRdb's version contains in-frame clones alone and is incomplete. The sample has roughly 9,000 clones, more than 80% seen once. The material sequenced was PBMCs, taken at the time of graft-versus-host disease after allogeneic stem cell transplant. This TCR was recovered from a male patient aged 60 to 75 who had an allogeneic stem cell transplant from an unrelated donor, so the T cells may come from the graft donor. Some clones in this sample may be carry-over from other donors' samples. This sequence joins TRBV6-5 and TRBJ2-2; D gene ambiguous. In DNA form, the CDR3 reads TGTGCCAGCATGAGGAAAGCGAACACCGGGGAGCTGTTTTTT. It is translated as CASMRKANTGELFF.